This T cell receptor beta chain was profiled in a study of shared clonotypes between healthy human individuals. As for this clone: Its antigen is as yet unknown.

Findings and limits, study-wide: Large sequencing depth failed to make sorted-subset sequencing complete, rarefaction showed. The generation probabilities recorded for non-shared clonotypes fell below those of clonotypes shared by all four donors.

From CD4+ cells came CD45RA+ naive and CD45RA-negative memory subsets. Germline assignment: CDR1 SGHRS and CDR2 YFSETQ. This CDR3 contains 16 residues. Trimming removed 4 bases from V and 4 bases from J; junction bases left unmatched: 11. Sequenced by immunoSEQ multiplex PCR; TCRdb stores in-frame clones only, minus some. Counted here are around 1.6 million clones, around 98% occurring once; the ten biggest clones make up about 0.45%. The V gene is TRBV5-1, the J gene TRBJ1-5; 7 nucleotides line up with TRBD1. The receptor was derived from a man aged 25-45 years in good health. The sample comprised naive CD4+ T cells sorted from blood. Subset given: CD45RA+ positively selected. The CDR3 is CASSPTGAGGNQPQHF. The CDR3 DNA follows: TGCGCCAGCAGCCCCACAGGGGCAGGGGGTAATCAGCCCCAGCATTTT.